This entry lists 31 T cell receptor beta chains sequenced from one sample in a study of T cells in Graves' hyperthyroidism and ophthalmopathy. The source material, RNA transcripts, was used to amplify TCR beta CDR3 regions. The study used the HTBI primer set for a first-round RT-PCR of the TCR CDR3. TCRdb passed the multiplex PCR reads through MiXCR, listing each CDR3 protein once. The table has fewer than 550,000 distinct CDR3 sequences, approximately 14% seen once. The material sequenced was blood. The receptor set was obtained from a woman between 18 and 29 years old with Graves' hyperthyroidism.

Many counts were recorded for this clonotype. The chain combines TRBV20-1 with TRBJ2-3; D unclear. This CDR3 contains 15 residues. V was clipped by 5 bases and J by 0 bases, with 15 bases between them. Germline V gene lookup returns CDR1 DFQATT and CDR2 SNEGSKA (reference sequence). The CDR3 nucleotides are TGCAGTGCTCCGAAGCTCCGTTGGAGCACAGATACGCAGTATTTT. Its protein product is CSAPKLRWSTDTQYF.

This clonotype was recorded a few times. The chain is built from TRBV29-1 and TRBJ1-2; perhaps TRBD1 as D (5 bases). V was pared by 7 bases and J by 4 bases, with 16 bases between. The germline CDR1 and CDR2 sequences are SQVTM and ANQGSEA. This CDR3 comprises 13 residues. Written as DNA, the CDR3 is TGCAGCGCCGTCAAGGCTGGGACCTATGGCTACACCTTC. Protein product: CSAVKAGTYGYTF. Full variable domain (outside the CDR3, taken from reference TRBV29-1 and TRBJ1-2): SAVISQKPSRDICQRGTSLTIQCQVDSQVTMMFWYRQQPGQSLTLIATANQGSEATYESGFVIDKFPISRPNLTFSTLTVSNMSPEDSSIYLCSAVKAGTYGYTFGSGTRLTVV.

The chain uses TRBV20-1 and TRBJ2-1, with unresolved D. The CDR3 loop spans 13 amino acids. Per germline, CDR1 DFQATT and CDR2 SNEGSKA (reference sequence). The V gene lost 1 base and the J gene lost 4 bases, with 8 bases spanning the gap. Here the CDR3 reads CSARVDHYNEQFF. The CDR3 DNA reads TGCAGTGCTAGAGTGGATCATTACAATGAGCAGTTCTTC.

This clonotype was observed a few times. The J gene is TRBJ1-5, the V gene TRBV4-1; TRBD1 is a possible D gene (5 bases). From germline, CDR1 is MGHRA and CDR2 YSYEKL. V lost 0 bases and J 5 bases, leaving 11 bases between the germline ends. The CDR3 totals 15 residues. Here the CDR3 DNA reads TGCGCCAGCAGCCAAGAAACAGGATCCGATCAGCCCCAGCATTTT. Amino acids: CASSQETGSDQPQHF.

This clonotype was picked up a small number of times. CDR3 sequence reads: CSASRGHTGELFF. In DNA, the CDR3 is TGCAGTGCTAGCAGGGGCCACACCGGGGAGCTGTTTTTT. V usage is TRBV20-1 and J usage is TRBJ2-2; weak D call: TRBD1 (6 bases). V gave up 3 bases and J gave up 3 bases, with 8 bases separating them. CDR3 length: 13 residues. CDR1 and CDR2 from the germline V gene are DFQATT and SNEGSKA (reference sequence).

In this sample, this clonotype turned up a few times. The chain uses TRBV6-1 and TRBJ2-6; TRBD2 matches at 10 bases. This CDR3 has 17 amino acids. With V trimmed by 5 bases and J by 0 bases, 4 bases remained unmatched. Germline lookup yields CDR1 MNHNS and CDR2 SASEGT. DNA for the CDR3: TGTGCCAGCAGTTTACTAGCGGGACCCTCTGGGGCCAACGTCCTGACTTTC. The encoded protein is CASSLLAGPSGANVLTF.

The V and J genes are TRBV9 and TRBJ1-2; possible D gene TRBD1, 6 bases. V was clipped by 3 bases and J by 2 bases, with 11 bases between them. The CDR3 consists of 14 residues. Germline-derived CDR1 and CDR2 are SGDLS and YYNGEE. The CDR3 nucleotides are TGTGCCAGCAGCGCCGGACAGAGAAACTATGGCTACACCTTC. Amino acid sequence: CASSAGQRNYGYTF. The full variable domain, rest sourced from reference TRBV9 and TRBJ1-2, is DSGVTQTPKHLITATGQRVTLRCSPRSGDLSVYWYQQSLDQGLQFLIQYYNGEERAKGNILERFSAQQFPDLHSELNLSSLELGDSALYFCASSAGQRNYGYTFGSGTRLTVV.

This clonotype was seen only a few times. This chain links TRBV4-1 with TRBJ1-2; D unresolved. The germline V gene encodes CDR1 MGHRA and CDR2 YSYEKL. Trimming pared 0 bases from V and 5 bases from J, leaving 13 bases between. There are 15 residues in the CDR3. The DNA of the CDR3 is TGCGCCAGCAGCCAAGAGGCTACGGCCTCGTATGGCTACACCTTC. Its translation is CASSQEATASYGYTF.

The CDR3 nucleotides read TGCGCCAGCAGCTTCTGGGACAGGGATAATGAAAAACTGTTTTTT. Protein product: CASSFWDRDNEKLFF. The gene calls are TRBV5-1 and TRBJ1-4; 9 bases are shared with TRBD1. The length of the CDR3 is 15 residues. V lost 2 bases, J lost 4 bases, and 3 bases stayed unmatched. CDR1 SGHRS and CDR2 YFSETQ come from the germline V gene.

The chain employs TRBV28 and TRBJ2-4; 10 bases are shared with TRBD1. The CDR3 consists of 16 residues. The trim removed 8 bases at V and 3 bases at J, leaving 10 bases unmatched. Looked up from germline, CDR1 is MDHEN and CDR2 is SYDVKM. The CDR3: CASGERQGAGKNIQYF. CDR3 DNA sequence: TGTGCCAGCGGGGAGAGACAGGGGGCTGGCAAAAACATTCAGTACTTC. Full variable domain (missing parts from reference TRBV28 and TRBJ2-4): DVKVTQSSRYLVKRTGEKVFLECVQDMDHENMFWYRQDPGLGLRLIYFSYDVKMKEKGDIPEGYSVSREKKERFSLILESASTNQTSMYLCASGERQGAGKNIQYFGAGTRLSVL.

Details on this clonotype: This may be a read error: a much more frequent sequence differs by one nucleotide. The chain combines TRBV29-1 with TRBJ1-1, with D maybe TRBD1 (5 bases). This CDR3 contains 13 residues. V gave up 6 bases and J gave up 3 bases, with 14 bases separating them. CDR1 SQVTM and CDR2 ANQGSEA come from the germline V gene. The chain's CDR3 is CSVGTGIHTEAFF. The CDR3 nucleotides are TGCAGCGTAGGGACGGGAATACACACTGAAGCTTTCTTT.

This clonotype was picked up many times. V and J are TRBV20-1 and TRBJ2-2, with D perhaps TRBD2 (6 bases). The CDR3 sequence is 16 residues long. V was cut by 3 bases and J by 4 bases, with 18 bases left in between. Germline assignment: CDR1 DFQATT and CDR2 SNEGSKA (reference sequence). The CDR3 sequence is CSARAAGRTFTGELFF. CDR3 DNA sequence: TGCAGTGCTAGGGCCGCGGGGAGGACCTTCACCGGGGAGCTGTTTTTT.

This clonotype occurred many times. The gene calls are TRBV29-1 and TRBJ2-5; D is possibly TRBD2 (5 bases). This CDR3 has 13 residues. V was shortened by 5 bases and J by 5 bases, with 15 bases between the two germline ends. Germline assignment: CDR1 SQVTM and CDR2 ANQGSEA. CDR3 loop: CSVNLSGWETQYF. DNA of the CDR3: TGCAGCGTTAATCTCAGCGGCTGGGAGACCCAGTACTTC.

This clonotype was counted between two and nine times. V gene TRBV12-3 or TRBV12-4 combines with J gene TRBJ1-3; no clear D. V was trimmed by 1 base and J by 2 bases, leaving 12 bases between them. The CDR3 spans 16 residues. The DNA for the CDR3 is TGTGCCAGCAGTTTAGAAGCAGCCCCCACTGGAAACACCATATATTTT. Protein product: CASSLEAAPTGNTIYF.

This clonotype was counted many times. The chain is built from TRBV24-1 and TRBJ1-2; possibly TRBD1 for D (5 bases). The CDR3 sequence is 13 residues long. V was clipped by 5 bases and J by 4 bases, with 10 bases between them. The germline V gene has CDR1 KGHDR and CDR2 SFDVKD. CDR3 nucleotide sequence: TGTGCCACCAGTGGAGACAGCCGCTATGGCTACACCTTC. Translating gives CATSGDSRYGYTF.

This clonotype was counted many times. This rearrangement joins TRBV7-8 to TRBJ1-1, with 8 bases lining up with TRBD1. V lost 2 bases and J lost 1; bases outside the gene matches: 9. This CDR3 is 17 amino acids long. The germline CDR1 and CDR2 sequences are SGHVS and FQNEAQ. This CDR3 is CASSLRAGGRANTEAFF. In nucleotides, the CDR3 is TGTGCCAGCAGCTTAAGGGCAGGGGGCCGGGCGAACACTGAAGCTTTCTTT. Drawing the rest from reference TRBV7-8 and TRBJ1-1, the complete variable domain is GAGVSQSPRYKVAKRGQDVALRCDPISGHVSLFWYQQALGQGPEFLTYFQNEAQLDKSGLPSDRFFAERPEGSVSTLKIQRTQQEDSAVYLCASSLRAGGRANTEAFFGQGTRLTVV.

The chain links TRBV12-3 or TRBV12-4 to TRBJ2-5; TRBD1 matches at 8 bases. Unmatched junction bases numbered 8, after V lost 7 bases and J lost 4 bases. CDR3 length: 14 amino acids. The CDR3 sequence: CASMIRGRPETQYF. For the CDR3, the DNA is TGTGCCAGCATGATCAGGGGGCGGCCAGAGACCCAGTACTTC.

Here the CDR3 DNA reads TGCGCCAGCAGGGCCGGGACCGCGGAAAAACTGTTTTTT. Its protein product is CASRAGTAEKLFF. The chain uses TRBV10-2 and TRBJ1-4; D is perhaps TRBD1 (5 bases). The germline V gene has CDR1 WSHSY and CDR2 SAAADI. The CDR3 totals 13 residues. V dropped 6 bases and J dropped 8 bases, with 13 bases sitting between them.

A few counts support this clonotype. The chain couples TRBV7-2 to TRBJ2-5; tentatively, D is TRBD1 or TRBD2 (5 bases each). Germline-derived CDR1 and CDR2 are SGHTA and FQGNSA. CDR3 length: 14 amino acids. V was shortened by 1 base and J by 5 bases, with 11 bases between the two germline ends. The CDR3 sequence is CASSLGGGYETQYF. The CDR3 coding sequence is TGTGCCAGCAGCTTAGGGGGCGGGTACGAGACCCAGTACTTC.

This chain joins TRBV6-5 and TRBJ2-3; weak D call: TRBD1 (5 bases). Germline loops: CDR1 MNHEY, CDR2 SVGAGI. This CDR3 contains 14 residues. Trimming took 2 bases from V and 4 from J, leaving 10 bases between them. The CDR3 DNA reads TGTGCCAGCAGTTACGGCAGGGCTTCAGATACGCAGTATTTT. It encodes CASSYGRASDTQYF.

This clonotype has at least ten counts. V gene TRBV4-1 combines with J gene TRBJ2-7; a possible D gene is TRBD2 (5 bases). The V and J ends lost 4 bases and 7 bases respectively, with 20 bases between them. This CDR3 is built from 15 residues. Germline V CDR1 and CDR2: MGHRA, YSYEKL. DNA for the CDR3: TGCGCCAGCAGCCCGCACAAGAAACTGAGCGGTGAGCAGTACTTC. Protein sequence: CASSPHKKLSGEQYF.

This clonotype has ten or more counts. The chain recombines TRBV7-3 with TRBJ2-1; the D gene is possibly TRBD1 (7 bases). The CDR3 has 14 residues. The V and J ends lost 4 bases and 8 bases respectively, with 15 bases between them. Germline V gene sequence: CDR1 SGHTA, CDR2 FQGTGA. CDR3 sequence: CASSSSGGLDEQFF. The CDR3 DNA is TGTGCCAGCAGCTCCTCAGGGGGGCTCGATGAGCAGTTCTTC.

This clonotype was seen many times. The chain links TRBV7-2 to TRBJ1-2, with D possibly matching TRBD1 (5 bases). V dropped 2 bases and J dropped 6 bases, with 13 bases sitting between them. The length of the CDR3 is 14 residues. Germline assignment: CDR1 SGHTA and CDR2 FQGNSA. In DNA form, the CDR3 reads TGTGCCAGCAGCTTATTACGGGGGTCCGATGGCTACACCTTC. It specifies CASSLLRGSDGYTF.

This clonotype has just a few counts. The chain carries TRBV28 and TRBJ2-6, with a tentative D call TRBD2 (5 bases). CDR1 is MDHEN and CDR2 is SYDVKM in the germline V gene. The CDR3 is 15 residues long. V was shortened by 5 bases and J by 1 base, with 9 bases between the two germline ends. CDR3 nucleotide sequence: TGTGCCAGCAGTCCGGGGTCATCTGGGGCCAACGTCCTGACTTTC. Its protein is CASSPGSSGANVLTF.

This clonotype has at least ten counts. This chain joins TRBV7-8 and TRBJ1-2; the D is unclear. The germline gives CDR1 SGHVS, CDR2 FQNEAQ. Trimming took 2 bases from V and 6 from J, leaving 16 bases between them. The CDR3 contains 15 residues. Here the CDR3 reads CASSLRSFAGNGYTF. CDR3 DNA sequence: TGTGCCAGCAGCTTAAGGTCTTTCGCGGGGAATGGCTACACCTTC.

The chain recombines TRBV7-6 with TRBJ1-1; D is unclear. CDR1 is SGHVS and CDR2 is FNYEAQ in the germline V gene. Trimming pared 2 bases from V and 0 bases from J, leaving 13 bases between. The CDR3 runs 16 residues. The CDR3 loop is CASSLSPLGMNTEAFF. CDR3 coding DNA: TGTGCCAGCAGCTTATCCCCCCTGGGGATGAACACTGAAGCTTTCTTT.

The table lists this clonotype with a few counts. The chain joins TRBV19 to TRBJ1-2; maybe TRBD1 (5 bases). Germline V CDR1 and CDR2: LNHDA, SQIVND (reference sequence). The germline V and J ends were trimmed by 2 bases and 4 bases, with 17 bases remaining between them. The CDR3 consists of 16 residues. The CDR3 nucleotides read TGTGCCAGTAGTATACGGCAAACGGCAGGGAGCTATGGCTACACCTTC. Its protein is CASSIRQTAGSYGYTF.

Ten or more counts support this clonotype. The V gene is TRBV7-2, the J gene TRBJ1-4, with 8 bases matching TRBD1. The CDR3 totals 17 residues. Trimming removed 3 bases from V and 4 bases from J; junction bases left unmatched: 10. Germline CDR1 is SGHTA and CDR2 is FQGNSA. In nucleotides, the CDR3 is TGTGCCAGCAGCTTGCTGGGACAGGTCCTCTTTAATGAAAAACTGTTTTTT. Its protein product is CASSLLGQVLFNEKLFF.

In its sample, this clonotype was seen many times. The chain recombines TRBV12-5 with TRBJ2-2; D is unresolved. Trimming cost V 0 bases and J 1 base, with 9 bases left between them. The CDR3 is made up of 16 amino acids. Germline V gene lookup returns CDR1 LGHNT and CDR2 FRNRAP. The CDR3 nucleotides read TGTGCTAGTGGTTTGGTATTAGGGCAGAACACCGGGGAGCTGTTTTTT. Residues: CASGLVLGQNTGELFF. Full variable domain (missing parts from reference TRBV12-5 and TRBJ2-2): DARVTQTPRHKVTEMGQEVTMRCQPILGHNTVFWYRQTMMQGLELLAYFRNRAPLDDSGMPKDRFSAEMPDATLATLKIQPSEPRDSAVYFCASGLVLGQNTGELFFGEGSRLTVL.

This clonotype has only a few counts. The junction shows a germline mismatch at one end, possibly a read error. The gene calls are TRBV7-7 and TRBJ2-3; 7 nucleotides align to TRBD2. CDR1 is SSHAT and CDR2 is FNYEAQ in the germline V gene (reference sequence). The CDR3 is 15 residues long. The CDR3 reads CASSATSAEGNTQYF. As DNA, the CDR3 is TGTGCTAGCAGCGCAACTAGCGCGGAGGGGAATACGCAGTATTTT.

This clonotype was detected ten times or more. The gene calls are TRBV24-1 and TRBJ1-2; D gene uncertain. This CDR3 has 14 residues. Germline V gene sequence: CDR1 KGHDR, CDR2 SFDVKD. Deletions cut 3 bases from V and 7 bases from J, with 14 bases between. The CDR3 DNA reads TGTGCCACCAGTGATAGGAGGTTTTCTACTGGCTACACCTTC. This encodes CATSDRRFSTGYTF.